This T cell receptor beta chain was captured in a study of blood T cell repertoires in COVID-19. Trimming pared 3 bases from V and 4 bases from J, leaving 13 bases between. From germline, CDR1 is MNHNY and CDR2 SVGAGI (reference sequence). CDR3 length equals 14 residues. Using immunoSEQ multiplex PCR, the repertoire was profiled, and TCRdb retains in-frame clones only, with some absent. The data contain 110,000 or so clones, about 85% of them singletons. This chain joins TRBV6-6 and TRBJ2-7; the D gene is possibly TRBD1 (5 bases). This TCR derives from a human donor in a cohort sampled during active COVID-19. Sequenced input: peripheral blood. The CDR3 nucleotides read TGTGCCAGCAGTTATACAGGCGGTAGGTACGAGCAGTACTTC. Its translation is CASSYTGGRYEQYF.